This T cell receptor beta chain was observed in a study of yellow fever vaccine responses in identical twins. Findings of the study overall: Twins' vaccine T cell responses were reported to seem partly convergent and partly personalized.

The sample holds a few counts of this clonotype. The antigen is undetermined. TCRdb used MiXCR to reprocess the RT-PCR reads, holding one entry per CDR3 protein. The sample carries several thousand distinct CDR3 sequences, about 82% recorded once. The sequence came from a young woman who received the yellow fever vaccine. Source: T cells from blood (PBMCs), unsorted or a sorted subset (not recorded which), taken before or after yellow fever vaccination (not recorded which).

DNA of the CDR3: TGTGCCAGCAGCTTAGAAGAATCAGATACGCAGTATTTT. Amino acid sequence: CASSLEESDTQYF. The rearrangement joins TRBV7-9 to TRBJ2-3; D is undetermined. The CDR3 extends over 13 amino acids. V was pared by 1 base and J by 4 bases, with 6 bases between. Germline V gives CDR1 SEHNR, CDR2 FQNEAQ (reference sequence).